The clone carrying this TCR beta chain came up many times. This sample is drawn from a study of regulatory T cells in long-lasting Graves disease. This sample's time point: newly diagnosed GD, antithyroid drugs for less than 3 months. PBMCs provided the RNA from which the TCR library was made. Arm-PCR of CDR3 regions and iRepertoire HTBI primers were used to build TCR beta libraries. TCRdb re-analysed the multiplex PCR reads in MiXCR, keeping a single row per CDR3 protein. The sample yields around 450,000 distinct CDR3 sequences, under 15% seen once. These data were also reused for a study on T cells in Graves' hyperthyroidism and ophthalmopathy.

The TCR sequence derives from a woman in her 30s with Graves disease. Here the sequenced sample was peripheral blood mononuclear cells (PBMCs), taken at new diagnosis, from a patient treated with antithyroid drugs.

The CDR3 coding sequence is TGTGCCAGCAGCTTAGTGTTCAGGGGGCAGGGCGAGCAGTACTTC. Its protein product is CASSLVFRGQGEQYF. This sequence joins TRBV11-2 and TRBJ2-7; 8 bases map to TRBD1. Trimming cost V 1 base and J 6 bases; bases outside gene matches: 8. The length of the CDR3 is 15 residues. Germline CDR1 reads SGHAT; CDR2 reads FQNNGV.